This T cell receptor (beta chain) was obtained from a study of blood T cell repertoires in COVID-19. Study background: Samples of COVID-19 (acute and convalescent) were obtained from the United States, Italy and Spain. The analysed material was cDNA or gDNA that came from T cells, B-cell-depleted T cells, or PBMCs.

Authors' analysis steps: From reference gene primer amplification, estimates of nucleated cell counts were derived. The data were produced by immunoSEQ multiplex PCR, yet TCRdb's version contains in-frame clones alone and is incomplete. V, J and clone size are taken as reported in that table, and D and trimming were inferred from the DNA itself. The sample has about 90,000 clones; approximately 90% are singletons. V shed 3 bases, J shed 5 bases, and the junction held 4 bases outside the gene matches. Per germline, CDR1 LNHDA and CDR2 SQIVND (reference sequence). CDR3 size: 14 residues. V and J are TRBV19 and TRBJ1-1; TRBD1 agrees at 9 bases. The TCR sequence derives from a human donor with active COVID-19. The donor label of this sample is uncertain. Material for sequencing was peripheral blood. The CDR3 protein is CASSILGTGTEAFF. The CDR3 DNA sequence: TGTGCCAGTAGTATTCTAGGGACAGGGACTGAAGCTTTCTTT.